This TCR beta chain originates from a study of cytomegalovirus exposure and HLA in healthy donors. TCRdb's table, derived via immunoSEQ multiplex PCR, lists solely in-frame clones and lacks some. This repertoire shows about 160,000 clones, roughly 95% found once; its top ten account for 0.8% to 0.95%. With regard to this clone: The target antigen is unknown.

The germline gives CDR1 SGDLS, CDR2 YYNGEE. CDR3 size: 15 residues. The J segment lost 5 bases and the V segment lost 4 bases, leaving 9 bases of the junction unmatched. Study-level points and caveats: Researchers counted around 160 TCR beta chains as cytomegalovirus-associated. Rare TCR sequences dominated, though some public TCRs recurred in many donors. In the 95 to 150 validation repertoires, just under 95% of cluster scores exceeded 0, per a later analysis.

The receptor was derived from a woman aged 18 to 35 in good health and CMV-seronegative. Sequenced: PBMCs. V usage is TRBV9 and J usage is TRBJ2-7, with 10 bases aligning to TRBD1. The CDR3 spells CASSNDRGQIHEQYF. The CDR3 DNA reads TGTGCCAGCAGCAACGACAGGGGGCAAATCCACGAGCAGTACTTC.